This T cell receptor (beta chain) was identified in a study of response to subunit inactivated influenza vaccine (dated by TCRdb to between 2017 and 2018). With respect to the entire study: The study used deep quantitative T cell receptor repertoire profiling to track responses to a trivalent subunit inactivated influenza vaccine. General findings and caveats noted by the study authors: The authors suggested that each seasonal influenza vaccination may recruit only a limited number of new T cells.

The library was generated by RT-PCR. The listed sequencing device is Illumina HiSeq 2500. TCRdb reprocessed the public reads (quality trimming at Q25 with fastp, clone calling with MiXCR) and kept in-frame beta chains. Rows matching on CDR3 protein sequence are summarized as one entry with the most common DNA and genes. The sample table holds 650,000 to 800,000 distinct CDR3 sequences, of which about 15% were seen once. In total, the top ten clones hold around 6.5% of the sample. The sample holds a few counts of this clonotype. This clone's antigen is unknown. Per-nucleotide qualities are absent, and no much larger clonotype sits a single base away. Source: PBMCs from blood, taken less than 15 days before vaccination. The clonotype comes from a man aged 45-60 years who received an inactivated influenza vaccine. Donor details come from another sample of the same person, matched by shared clones.

In nucleotide form, the sequence is TGCGCCAGCAGCTGGGTAGCGGGCCCTCAAGAGACCCAGTACTTC. It translates to CASSWVAGPQETQYF. The chain is encoded by TRBV5-1 joined to TRBJ2-5; 7 bases in the junction line up with TRBD2. From the germline V gene, CDR1 is SGHRS and CDR2 is YFSETQ. The CDR3 goes from the cysteine to the phenylalanine over 15 residues. Solely the CDR3 DNA is kept, with 45 bases framed from the first base. The junction shows trimming of 3 bases on V and 2 bases on J, and the gene matches do not reach 7 bases of it. The full variable domain, completed from the reference TRBV5-1 and TRBJ2-5 proteins outside the CDR3, reads KAGVTQTPRYLIKTRGQQVTLSCSPISGHRSVSWYQQTPGQGLQFLFEYFSETQRNKGNFPGRFSGRQFSNSRSEMNVSTLELGDSALYLCASSWVAGPQETQYFGPGTRLLVL.